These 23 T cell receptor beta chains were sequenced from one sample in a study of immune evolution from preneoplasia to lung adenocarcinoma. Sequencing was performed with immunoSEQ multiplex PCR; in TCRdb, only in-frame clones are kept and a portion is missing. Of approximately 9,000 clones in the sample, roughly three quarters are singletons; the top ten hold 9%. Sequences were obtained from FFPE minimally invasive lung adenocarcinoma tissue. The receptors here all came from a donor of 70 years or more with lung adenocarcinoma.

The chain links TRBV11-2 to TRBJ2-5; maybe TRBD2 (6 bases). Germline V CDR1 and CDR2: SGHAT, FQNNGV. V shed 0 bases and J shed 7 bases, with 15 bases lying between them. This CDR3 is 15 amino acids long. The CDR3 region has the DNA TGTGCCAGCAGCTTAGAGGGCGCCCGGGGGAGGACCCAGTACTTC. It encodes CASSLEGARGRTQYF.

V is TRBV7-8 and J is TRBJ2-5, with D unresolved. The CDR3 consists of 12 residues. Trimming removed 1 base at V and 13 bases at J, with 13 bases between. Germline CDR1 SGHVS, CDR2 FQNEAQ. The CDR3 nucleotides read TGTGCCAGCAGCTTAGAGAAGACATGTCTGTACTTC. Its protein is CASSLEKTCLYF.

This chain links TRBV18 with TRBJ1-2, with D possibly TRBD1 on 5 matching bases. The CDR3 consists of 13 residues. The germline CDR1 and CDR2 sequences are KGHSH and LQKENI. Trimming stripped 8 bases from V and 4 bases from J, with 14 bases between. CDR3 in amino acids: CASRGEVSYGYTF. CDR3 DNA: TGTGCCAGCCGGGGGGAAGTATCCTATGGCTACACCTTC.

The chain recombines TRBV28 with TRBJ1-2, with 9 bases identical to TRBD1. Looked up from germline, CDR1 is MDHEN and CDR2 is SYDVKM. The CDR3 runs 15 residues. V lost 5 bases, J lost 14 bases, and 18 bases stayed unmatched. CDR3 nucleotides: TGTGCCAGCAGTCCCGAGCGGAACAGGGGGCTGGCTCCGACCTTC. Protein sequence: CASSPERNRGLAPTF.

CDR3 region: CASSLVGGSTDTQYF. DNA for the CDR3: TGTGCCAGCAGCTTAGTTGGCGGGAGCACAGATACGCAGTATTTT. The V gene is TRBV11-2, the J gene TRBJ2-3; maybe TRBD2 (5 bases). Germline CDR1 reads SGHAT; CDR2 reads FQNNGV. The CDR3 loop spans 15 amino acids. Trimming removed 1 base from V and 0 bases from J, with 8 bases in between. The complete variable domain, with remaining parts taken from reference TRBV11-2 and TRBJ2-3, reads EAGVAQSPRYKIIEKRQSVAFWCNPISGHATLYWYQQILGQGPKLLIQFQNNGVVDDSQLPKDRFSAERLKGVDSTLKIQPAKLEDSAVYLCASSLVGGSTDTQYFGPGTRLTVL.

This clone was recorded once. The CDR3 coding sequence is TGTGCCAGCAGTTTTTCATACGAGCAGTACTTC. This sequence encodes CASSFSYEQYF. The chain is built from TRBV6-1 and TRBJ2-7; D is uncertain. There are 11 residues in the CDR3. Per germline, CDR1 MNHNS and CDR2 SASEGT. V was trimmed by 5 bases and J by 4 bases, leaving 6 bases between them.

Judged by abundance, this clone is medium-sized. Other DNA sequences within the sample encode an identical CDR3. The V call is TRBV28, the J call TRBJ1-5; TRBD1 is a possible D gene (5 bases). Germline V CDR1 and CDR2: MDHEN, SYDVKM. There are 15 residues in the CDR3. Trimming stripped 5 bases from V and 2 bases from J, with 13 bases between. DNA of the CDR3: TGTGCCAGCAGTCCGGCCGGGGGAGGCAATCAGCCCCAGCATTTT. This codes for CASSPAGGGNQPQHF.

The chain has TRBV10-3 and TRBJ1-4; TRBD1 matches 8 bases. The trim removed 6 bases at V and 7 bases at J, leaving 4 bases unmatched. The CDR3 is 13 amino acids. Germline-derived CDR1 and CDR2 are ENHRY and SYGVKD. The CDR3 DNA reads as TGTGCCATCAGCGGACAGGGCCCTGAAAAACTGTTTTTT. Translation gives CAISGQGPEKLFF.

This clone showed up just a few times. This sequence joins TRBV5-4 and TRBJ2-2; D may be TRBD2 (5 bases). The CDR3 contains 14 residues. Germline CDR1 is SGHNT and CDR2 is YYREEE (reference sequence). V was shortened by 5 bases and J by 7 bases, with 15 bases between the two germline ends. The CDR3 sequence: CASSNFSASGELFF. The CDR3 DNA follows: TGTGCCAGCAGTAACTTTAGCGCGAGCGGGGAGCTGTTTTTT. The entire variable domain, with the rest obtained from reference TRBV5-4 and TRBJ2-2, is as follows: ETGVTQSPTHLIKTRGQQVTLRCSSQSGHNTVSWYQQALGQGPQFIFQYYREEENGRGNFPPRFSGLQFPNYSSELNVNALELDDSALYLCASSNFSASGELFFGEGSRLTVL.

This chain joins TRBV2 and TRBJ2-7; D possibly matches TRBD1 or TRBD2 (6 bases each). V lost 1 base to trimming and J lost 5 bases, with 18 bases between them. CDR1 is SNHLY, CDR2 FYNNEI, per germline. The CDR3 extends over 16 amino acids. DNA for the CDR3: TGTGCCAGCAGTGAAGGGGGGCTGGGACTCCCGGACGAGCAGTACTTC. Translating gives CASSEGGLGLPDEQYF.

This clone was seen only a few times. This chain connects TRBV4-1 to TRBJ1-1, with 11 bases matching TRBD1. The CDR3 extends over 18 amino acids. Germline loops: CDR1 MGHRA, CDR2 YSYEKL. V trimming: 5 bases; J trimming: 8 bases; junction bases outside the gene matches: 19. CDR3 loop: CASSNQGRTGGLYREAFF. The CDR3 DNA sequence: TGCGCCAGCAGCAACCAAGGGAGGACAGGGGGCCTTTATAGAGAAGCTTTCTTT.

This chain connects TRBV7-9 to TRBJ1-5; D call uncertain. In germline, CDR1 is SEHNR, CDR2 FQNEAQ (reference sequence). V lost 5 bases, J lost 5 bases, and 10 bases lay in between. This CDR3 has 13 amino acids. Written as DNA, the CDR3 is TGTGCCAGCAGCCTAGAAGGCCATCAGCCCCAGCATTTT. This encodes CASSLEGHQPQHF.

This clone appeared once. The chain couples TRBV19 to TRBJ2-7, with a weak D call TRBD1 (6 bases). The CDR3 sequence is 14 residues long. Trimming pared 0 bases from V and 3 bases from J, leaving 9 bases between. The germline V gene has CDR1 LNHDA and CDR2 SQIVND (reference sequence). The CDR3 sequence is CASSIEDRDYEQYF. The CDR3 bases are TGTGCCAGTAGTATAGAGGACAGAGACTACGAGCAGTACTTC.

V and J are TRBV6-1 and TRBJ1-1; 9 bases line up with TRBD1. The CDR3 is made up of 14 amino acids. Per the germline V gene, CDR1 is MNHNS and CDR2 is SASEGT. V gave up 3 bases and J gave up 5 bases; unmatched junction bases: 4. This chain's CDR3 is CASSETGGLTEAFF. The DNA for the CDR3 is TGTGCCAGCAGTGAGACAGGGGGTCTTACTGAAGCTTTCTTT.

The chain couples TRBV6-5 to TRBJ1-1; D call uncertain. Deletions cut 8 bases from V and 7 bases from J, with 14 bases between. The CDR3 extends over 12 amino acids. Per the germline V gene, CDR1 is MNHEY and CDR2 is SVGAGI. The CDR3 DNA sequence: TGTGCCAGCGGCGTACCGCCCTTTGAAGCTTTCTTT. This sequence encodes CASGVPPFEAFF.

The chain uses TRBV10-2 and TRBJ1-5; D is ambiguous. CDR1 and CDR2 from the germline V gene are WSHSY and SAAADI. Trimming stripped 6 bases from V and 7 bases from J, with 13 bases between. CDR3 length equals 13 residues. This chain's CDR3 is CASSLEPGQPQHF. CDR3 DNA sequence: TGCGCCAGCAGCCTGGAACCGGGCCAGCCCCAGCATTTT.

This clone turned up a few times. The CDR3 loop is CSVELLAGGNEQYF. As DNA, the CDR3 is TGCAGCGTTGAACTTCTAGCGGGAGGTAACGAGCAGTACTTC. The V and J genes are TRBV29-1 and TRBJ2-7; TRBD2 matches 11 bases. This CDR3 spans 14 amino acids. V lost 2 bases and J lost 5; bases outside the gene matches: 5. Per the germline V gene, CDR1 is SQVTM and CDR2 is ANQGSEA.

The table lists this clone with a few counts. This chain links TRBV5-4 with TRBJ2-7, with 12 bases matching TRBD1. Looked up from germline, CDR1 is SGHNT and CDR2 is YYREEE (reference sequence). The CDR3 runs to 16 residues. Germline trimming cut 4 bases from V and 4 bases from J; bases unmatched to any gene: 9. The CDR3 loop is CASSPRGTGGPYEQYF. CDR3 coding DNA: TGTGCCAGCAGCCCGCGGGGGACAGGGGGCCCTTACGAGCAGTACTTC.

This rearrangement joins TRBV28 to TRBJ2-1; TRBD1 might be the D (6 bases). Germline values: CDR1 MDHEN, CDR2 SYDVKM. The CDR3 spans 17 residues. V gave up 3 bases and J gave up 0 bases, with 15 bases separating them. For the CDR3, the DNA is TGTGCCAGCAGTTTCCGGCAGGGGTTAAGCTCCTACAATGAGCAGTTCTTC. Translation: CASSFRQGLSSYNEQFF.

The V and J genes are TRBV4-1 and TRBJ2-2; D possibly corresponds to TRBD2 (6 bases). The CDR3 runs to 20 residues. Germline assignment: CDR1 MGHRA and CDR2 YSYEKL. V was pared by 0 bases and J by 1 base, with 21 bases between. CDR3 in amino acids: CASSQDKTSFKRENTGELFF. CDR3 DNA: TGCGCCAGCAGCCAAGACAAGACTAGTTTCAAGAGGGAGAACACCGGGGAGCTGTTTTTT.

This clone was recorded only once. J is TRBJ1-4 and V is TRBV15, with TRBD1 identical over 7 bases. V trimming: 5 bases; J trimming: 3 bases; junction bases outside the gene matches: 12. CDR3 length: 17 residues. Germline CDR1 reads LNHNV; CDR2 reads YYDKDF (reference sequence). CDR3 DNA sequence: TGTGCCACCAGCTCTGGGGACAGTAGCAGGGCTAATGAAAAACTGTTTTTT. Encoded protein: CATSSGDSSRANEKLFF.

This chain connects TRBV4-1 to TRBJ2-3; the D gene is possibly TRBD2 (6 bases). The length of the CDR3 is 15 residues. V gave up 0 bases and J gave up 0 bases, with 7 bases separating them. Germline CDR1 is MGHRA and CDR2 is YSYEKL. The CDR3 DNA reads TGCGCCAGCAGCCAAGATAGCGGTAGCACAGATACGCAGTATTTT. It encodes CASSQDSGSTDTQYF.

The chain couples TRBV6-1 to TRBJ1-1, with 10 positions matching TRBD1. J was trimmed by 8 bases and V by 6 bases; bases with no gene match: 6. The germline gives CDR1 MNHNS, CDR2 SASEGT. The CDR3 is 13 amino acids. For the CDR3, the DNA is TGTGCCAGCAGGGCGGGACAGGGGACCGAAGCTTTCTTT. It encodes CASRAGQGTEAFF.